This TCR beta chain appears in the sequencing data of a study of T cell responses to AZD1222 COVID-19 vaccine. Clones were sequenced by immunoSEQ multiplex PCR, and TCRdb holds only the in-frame ones, with some missing. This table holds roughly 150,000 clones, roughly 93% found once. In germline, CDR1 is SEHNR, CDR2 FQNEAQ (reference sequence). The CDR3 is 15 residues long. Trimming removed 5 bases from V and 2 bases from J; junction bases left unmatched: 5. Study-wide results and caveats: Unmutated regions of variants are reportedly targeted by nearly half of spike-specific TCRs. Spike-specific TCR breadth rose after two AZD1222 doses, and depth rose as well. Clonal diversity may have been underestimated, and the donors were mostly white British, with more females than males.

Comments on this clone: The antigen remains unidentified.

The V gene is TRBV7-9, the J gene TRBJ1-3; 8 nucleotides match TRBD1. This TCR was recovered from an adult who received the AZD1222 COVID-19 vaccine. Sequenced here: peripheral blood, sampled 28 days after the second AZD1222 dose. The CDR3 sequence: CASSRTGGTGNTIYF. The CDR3 region has the DNA TGTGCCAGCAGCCGCACAGGGGGTACTGGAAACACCATATATTTT.